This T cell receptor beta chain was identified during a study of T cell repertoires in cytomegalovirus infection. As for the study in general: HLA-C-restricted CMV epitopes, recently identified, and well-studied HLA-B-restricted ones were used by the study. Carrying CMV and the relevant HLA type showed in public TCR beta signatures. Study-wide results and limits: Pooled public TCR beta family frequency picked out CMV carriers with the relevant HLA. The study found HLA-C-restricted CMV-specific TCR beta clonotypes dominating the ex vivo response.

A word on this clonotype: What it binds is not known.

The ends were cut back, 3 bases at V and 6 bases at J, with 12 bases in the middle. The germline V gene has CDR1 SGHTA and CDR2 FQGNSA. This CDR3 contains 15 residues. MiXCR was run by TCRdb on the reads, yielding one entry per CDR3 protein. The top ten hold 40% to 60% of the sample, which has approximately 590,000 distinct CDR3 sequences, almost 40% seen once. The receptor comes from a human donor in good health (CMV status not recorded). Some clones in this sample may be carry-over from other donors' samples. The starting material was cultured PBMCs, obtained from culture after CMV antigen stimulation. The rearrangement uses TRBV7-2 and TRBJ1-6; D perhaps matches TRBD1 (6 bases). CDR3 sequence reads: CASSFRTVGNSPLHF. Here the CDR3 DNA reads TGTGCCAGCAGCTTCCGGACAGTCGGTAATTCACCCCTCCACTTT.